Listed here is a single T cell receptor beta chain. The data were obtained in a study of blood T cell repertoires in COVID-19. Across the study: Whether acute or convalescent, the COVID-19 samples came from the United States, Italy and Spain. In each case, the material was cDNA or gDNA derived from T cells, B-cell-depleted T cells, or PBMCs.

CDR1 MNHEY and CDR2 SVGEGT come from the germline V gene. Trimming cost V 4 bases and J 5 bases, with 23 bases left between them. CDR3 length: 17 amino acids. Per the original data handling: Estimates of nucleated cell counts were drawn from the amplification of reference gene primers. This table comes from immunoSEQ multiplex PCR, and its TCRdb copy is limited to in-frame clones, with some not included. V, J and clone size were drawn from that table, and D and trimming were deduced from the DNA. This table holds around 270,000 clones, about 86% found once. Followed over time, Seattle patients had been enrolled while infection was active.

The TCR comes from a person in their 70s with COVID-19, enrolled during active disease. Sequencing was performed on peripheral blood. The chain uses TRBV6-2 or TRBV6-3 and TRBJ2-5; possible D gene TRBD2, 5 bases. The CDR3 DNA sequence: TGTGCCAGCAGTTGGGGTAGCCGGGCCGGGCGGGCGGAGACCCAGTACTTC. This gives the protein CASSWGSRAGRAETQYF.